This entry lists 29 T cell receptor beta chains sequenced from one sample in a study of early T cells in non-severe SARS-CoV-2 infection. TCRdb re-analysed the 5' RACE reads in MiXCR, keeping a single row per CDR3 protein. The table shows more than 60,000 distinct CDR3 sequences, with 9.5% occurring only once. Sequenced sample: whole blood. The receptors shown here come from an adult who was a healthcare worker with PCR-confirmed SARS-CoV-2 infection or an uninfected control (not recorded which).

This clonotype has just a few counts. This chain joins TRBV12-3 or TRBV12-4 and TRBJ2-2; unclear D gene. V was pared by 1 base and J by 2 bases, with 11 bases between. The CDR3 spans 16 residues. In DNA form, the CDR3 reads TGTGCCAGCAGTTTAGGACGGAGAATAAACACCGGGGAGCTGTTTTTT. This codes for CASSLGRRINTGELFF.

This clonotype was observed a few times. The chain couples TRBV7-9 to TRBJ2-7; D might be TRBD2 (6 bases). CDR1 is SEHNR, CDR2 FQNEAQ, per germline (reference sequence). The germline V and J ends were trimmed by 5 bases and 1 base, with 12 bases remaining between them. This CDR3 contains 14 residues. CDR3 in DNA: TGTGCCAGCAGCCGCGGGACGGAATCCTACGAGCAGTACTTC. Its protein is CASSRGTESYEQYF. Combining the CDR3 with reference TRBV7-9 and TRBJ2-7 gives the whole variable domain DTGVSQNPRHKITKRGQNVTFRCDPISEHNRLYWYRQTLGQGPEFLTYFQNEAQLEKSRLLSDRFSAERPKGSFSTLEIQRTEQGDSAMYLCASSRGTESYEQYFGPGTRLTVT.

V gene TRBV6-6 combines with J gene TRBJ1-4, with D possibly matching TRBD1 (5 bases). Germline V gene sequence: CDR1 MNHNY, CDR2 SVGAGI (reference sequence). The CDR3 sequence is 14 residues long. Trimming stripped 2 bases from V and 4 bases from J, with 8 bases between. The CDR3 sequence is CASSYSGGNEKLFF. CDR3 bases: TGTGCCAGCAGTTACAGTGGGGGTAATGAAAAACTGTTTTTT.

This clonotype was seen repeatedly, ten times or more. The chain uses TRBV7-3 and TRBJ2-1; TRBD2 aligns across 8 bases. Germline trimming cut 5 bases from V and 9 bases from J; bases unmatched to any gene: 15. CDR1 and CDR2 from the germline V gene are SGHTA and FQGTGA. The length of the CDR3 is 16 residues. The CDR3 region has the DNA TGTGCCAGCAGCAAAGGACTCGTAGCGGGATACGCTGAGCAGTTCTTC. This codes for CASSKGLVAGYAEQFF.

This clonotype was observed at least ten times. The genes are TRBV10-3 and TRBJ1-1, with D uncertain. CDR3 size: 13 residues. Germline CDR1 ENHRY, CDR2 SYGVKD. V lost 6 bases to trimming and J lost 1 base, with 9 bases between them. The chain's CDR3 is CAISRAKNTEAFF. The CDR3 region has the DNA TGTGCCATCAGCCGGGCCAAGAACACTGAAGCTTTCTTT.

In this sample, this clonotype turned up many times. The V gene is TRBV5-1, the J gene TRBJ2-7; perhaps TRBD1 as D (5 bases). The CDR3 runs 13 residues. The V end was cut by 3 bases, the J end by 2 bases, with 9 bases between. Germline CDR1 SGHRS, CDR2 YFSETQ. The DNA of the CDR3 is TGCGCCAGCAGCTCGAGACAGACCTACGAGCAGTACTTC. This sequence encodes CASSSRQTYEQYF.

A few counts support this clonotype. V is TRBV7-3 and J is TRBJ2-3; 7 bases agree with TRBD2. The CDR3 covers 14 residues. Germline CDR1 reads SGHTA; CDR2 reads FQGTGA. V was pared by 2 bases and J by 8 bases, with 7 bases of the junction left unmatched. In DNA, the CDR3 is TGTGCCAGCAGCTTATTGGGGGAGCGGGGTACGCAGTATTTT. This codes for CASSLLGERGTQYF.

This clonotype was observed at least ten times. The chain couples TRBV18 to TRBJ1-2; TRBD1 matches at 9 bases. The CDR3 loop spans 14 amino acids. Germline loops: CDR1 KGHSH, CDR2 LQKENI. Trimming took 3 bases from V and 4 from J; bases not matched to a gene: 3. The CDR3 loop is CASSPGQGLYGYTF. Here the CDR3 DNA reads TGTGCCAGCTCACCGGGACAGGGCCTCTATGGCTACACCTTC.

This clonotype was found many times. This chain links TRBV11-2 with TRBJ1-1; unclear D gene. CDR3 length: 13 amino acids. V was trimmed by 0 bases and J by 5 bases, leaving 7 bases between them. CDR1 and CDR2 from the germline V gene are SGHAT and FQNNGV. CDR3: CASSLDSGTEAFF. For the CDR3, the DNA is TGTGCCAGCAGCTTAGACAGCGGGACTGAAGCTTTCTTT.

CDR3 sequence reads: CASSRGSTEAFF. The CDR3 DNA reads TGTGCCAGCAGTCGAGGAAGCACTGAAGCTTTCTTT. This chain uses TRBV12-3 or TRBV12-4 with TRBJ1-1; D is unclear. Trimming cost V 5 bases and J 4 bases, with 8 bases left between them. The CDR3 is made up of 12 amino acids.

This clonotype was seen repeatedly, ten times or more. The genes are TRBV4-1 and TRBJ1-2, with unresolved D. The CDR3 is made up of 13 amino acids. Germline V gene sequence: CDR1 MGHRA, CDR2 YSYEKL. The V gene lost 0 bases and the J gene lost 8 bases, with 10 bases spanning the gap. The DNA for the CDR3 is TGCGCCAGCAGCCAAGAAGGAAACAGAGGCTACACCTTC. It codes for CASSQEGNRGYTF.

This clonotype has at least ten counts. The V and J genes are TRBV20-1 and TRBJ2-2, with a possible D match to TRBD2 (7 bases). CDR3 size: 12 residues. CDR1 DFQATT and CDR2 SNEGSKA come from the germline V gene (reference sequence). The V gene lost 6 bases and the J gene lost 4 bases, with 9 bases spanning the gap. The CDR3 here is CSAGGGTGELFF. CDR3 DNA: TGCAGTGCAGGGGGGGGCACCGGGGAGCTGTTTTTT.

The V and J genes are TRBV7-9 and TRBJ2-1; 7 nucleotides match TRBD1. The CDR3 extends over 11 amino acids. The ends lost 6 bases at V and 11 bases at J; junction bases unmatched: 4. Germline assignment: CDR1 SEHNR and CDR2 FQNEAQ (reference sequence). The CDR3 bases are TGTGCCAGCAGGGAACAGGGGAAGCAGTTCTTC. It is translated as CASREQGKQFF.

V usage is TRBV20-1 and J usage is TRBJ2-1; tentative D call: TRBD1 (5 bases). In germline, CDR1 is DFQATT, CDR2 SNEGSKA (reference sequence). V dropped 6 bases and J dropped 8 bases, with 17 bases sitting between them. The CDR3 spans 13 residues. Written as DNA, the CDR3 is TGCAGTGCATCCCGATGGGTGGGGCATGAGCAGTTCTTC. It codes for CSASRWVGHEQFF.

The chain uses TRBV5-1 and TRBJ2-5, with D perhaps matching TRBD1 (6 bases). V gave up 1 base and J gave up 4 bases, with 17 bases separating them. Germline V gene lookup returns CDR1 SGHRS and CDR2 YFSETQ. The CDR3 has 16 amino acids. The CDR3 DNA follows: TGCGCCAGCAGCTTGCGGGCAGGGGCCCAGGGAGAGACCCAGTACTTC. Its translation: CASSLRAGAQGETQYF.

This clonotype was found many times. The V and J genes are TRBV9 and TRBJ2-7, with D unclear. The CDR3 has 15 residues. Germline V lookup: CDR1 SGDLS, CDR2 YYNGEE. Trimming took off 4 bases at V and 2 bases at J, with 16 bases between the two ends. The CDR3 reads CASSTHVGIAYEQYF. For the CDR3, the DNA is TGTGCCAGCAGCACCCACGTGGGGATCGCCTACGAGCAGTACTTC.

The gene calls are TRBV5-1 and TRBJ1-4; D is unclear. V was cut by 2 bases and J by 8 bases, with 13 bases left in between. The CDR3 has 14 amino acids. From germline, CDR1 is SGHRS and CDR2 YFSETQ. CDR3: CASSFREGGEKLFF. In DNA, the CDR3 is TGCGCCAGCAGCTTCCGGGAAGGTGGAGAAAAACTGTTTTTT.

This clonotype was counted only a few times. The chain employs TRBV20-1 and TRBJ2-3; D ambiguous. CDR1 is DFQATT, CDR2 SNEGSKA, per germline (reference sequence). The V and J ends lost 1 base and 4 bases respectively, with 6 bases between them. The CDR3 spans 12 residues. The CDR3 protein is CSARVGPDTQYF. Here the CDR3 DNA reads TGCAGTGCTAGAGTTGGCCCAGATACGCAGTATTTT.

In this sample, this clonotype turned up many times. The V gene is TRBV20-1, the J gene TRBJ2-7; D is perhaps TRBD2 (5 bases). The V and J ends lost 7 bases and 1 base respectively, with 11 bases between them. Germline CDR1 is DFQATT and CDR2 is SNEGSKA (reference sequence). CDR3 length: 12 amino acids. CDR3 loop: CSVRDPSYEQYF. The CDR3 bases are TGCAGTGTGAGGGATCCATCCTACGAGCAGTACTTC.

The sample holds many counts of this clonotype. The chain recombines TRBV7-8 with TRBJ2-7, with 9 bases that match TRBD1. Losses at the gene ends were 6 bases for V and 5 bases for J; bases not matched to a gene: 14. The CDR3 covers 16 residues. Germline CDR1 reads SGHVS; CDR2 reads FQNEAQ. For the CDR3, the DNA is TGTGCCAGCAGTCACGGCTTGGGGACAGGGCAGGACGAGCAGTACTTC. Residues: CASSHGLGTGQDEQYF.

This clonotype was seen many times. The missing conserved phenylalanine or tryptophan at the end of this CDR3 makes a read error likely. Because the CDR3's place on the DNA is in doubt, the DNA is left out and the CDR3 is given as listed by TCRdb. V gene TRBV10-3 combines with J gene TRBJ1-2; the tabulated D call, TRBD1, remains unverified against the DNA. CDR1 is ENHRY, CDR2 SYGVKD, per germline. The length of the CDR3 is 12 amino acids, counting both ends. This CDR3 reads CAISGGPQPIQV.

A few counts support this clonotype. The CDR3 DNA reads TGTGCCACTAGCGGGGGGGCCGGGATGGCGGATACGCAGTATTTT. Its translation is CATSGGAGMADTQYF. The chain employs TRBV2 and TRBJ2-3; 12 bases map to TRBD2. Looked up from germline, CDR1 is SNHLY and CDR2 is FYNNEI. With V trimmed by 10 bases and J by 6 bases, 11 bases remained unmatched. The CDR3 sequence is 15 residues long.

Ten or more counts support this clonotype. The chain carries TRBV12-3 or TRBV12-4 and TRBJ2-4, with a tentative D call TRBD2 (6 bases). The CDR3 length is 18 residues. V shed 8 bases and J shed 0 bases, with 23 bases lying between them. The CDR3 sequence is CASGEEVWSLGAKNIQYF. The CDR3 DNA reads TGTGCCAGCGGGGAGGAGGTCTGGTCCCTTGGAGCCAAAAACATTCAGTACTTC.

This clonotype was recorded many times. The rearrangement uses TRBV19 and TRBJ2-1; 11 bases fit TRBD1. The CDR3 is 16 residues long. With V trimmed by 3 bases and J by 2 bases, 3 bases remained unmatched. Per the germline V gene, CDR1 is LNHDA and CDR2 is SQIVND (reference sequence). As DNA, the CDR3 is TGTGCCAGTAGTATCGGACAGGGGGCCCCCTACAATGAGCAGTTCTTC. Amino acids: CASSIGQGAPYNEQFF.

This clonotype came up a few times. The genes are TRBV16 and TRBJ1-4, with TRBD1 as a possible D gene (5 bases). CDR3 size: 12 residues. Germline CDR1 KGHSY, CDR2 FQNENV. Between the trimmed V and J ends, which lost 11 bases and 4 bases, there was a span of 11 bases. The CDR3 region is CAGGSSNEKLFF. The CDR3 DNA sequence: TGTGCCGGGGGAAGCAGTAATGAAAAACTGTTTTTT.

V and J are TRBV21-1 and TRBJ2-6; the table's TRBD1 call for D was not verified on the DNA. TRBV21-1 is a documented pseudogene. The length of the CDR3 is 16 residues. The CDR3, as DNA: TGTGCCAGCAGGACAGGGACACTCTCTGGGGCCAACGTCCTGACTTTC. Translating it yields CASRTGTLSGANVLTF.

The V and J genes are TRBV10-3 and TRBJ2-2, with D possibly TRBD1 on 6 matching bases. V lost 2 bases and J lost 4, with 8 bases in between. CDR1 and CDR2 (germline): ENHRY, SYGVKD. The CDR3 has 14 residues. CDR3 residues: CAISEKQGTGELFF. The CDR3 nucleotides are TGTGCCATCAGTGAGAAACAGGGCACCGGGGAGCTGTTTTTT.

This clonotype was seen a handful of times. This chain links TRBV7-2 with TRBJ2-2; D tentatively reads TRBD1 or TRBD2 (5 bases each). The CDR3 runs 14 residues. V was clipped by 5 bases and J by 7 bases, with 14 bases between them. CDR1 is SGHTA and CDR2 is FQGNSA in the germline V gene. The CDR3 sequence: CASSRGRWGGELFF. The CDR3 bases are TGTGCCAGCAGCCGGGGACGTTGGGGCGGGGAGCTGTTTTTT.

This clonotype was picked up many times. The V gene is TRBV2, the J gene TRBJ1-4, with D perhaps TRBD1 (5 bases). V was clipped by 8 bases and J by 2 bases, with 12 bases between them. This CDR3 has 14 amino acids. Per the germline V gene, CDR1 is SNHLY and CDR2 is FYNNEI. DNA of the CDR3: TGTGCCAGCTGGCAGGGAGCCACTAATGAAAAACTGTTTTTT. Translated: CASWQGATNEKLFF.